This T cell receptor (beta chain) stems from a study of T and B cells in COVID-19 patients. From blood, roughly 250-550 ng of genomic DNA served as TRB template. BIOMED2 TRB-A/B primer pools were used in multiplex TRB PCR. Each CDR3 protein gets one entry after TCRdb re-called the multiplex PCR reads with MiXCR. Of 4,000 or so distinct CDR3 sequences listed, about 25% are singletons. This clonotype counts as medium-sized. The V gene's germline CDR1 is LGHNA and CDR2 YSLEER. CDR3 length: 16 amino acids. Losses at the gene ends were 1 base for V and 2 bases for J; bases not matched to a gene: 2. Sequencing used blood. The rearrangement joins TRBV4-3 to TRBJ2-1; 10 nucleotides align to TRBD2. This clonotype was sampled from a human donor with active COVID-19. The CDR3 nucleotides are TGCGCCAGCAGCCAAGGGACTAGCGGTACCTACAATGAGCAGTTCTTC. Translated: CASSQGTSGTYNEQFF.